The source of this T cell receptor beta chain is a study of cytomegalovirus exposure and HLA in healthy donors (dated by TCRdb to about 2017). Regarding the research as a whole: According to a later analysis, the roughly 130 validation repertoires were produced on the same platform as the roughly 600 repertoires of the first cohort. The study aimed to test whether signatures of past pathogen exposure could be identified by cataloging public T cell receptors. Besides the first cohort of roughly 640 subjects, a separate validation cohort made up of 120 different subjects was used. The study combined high-throughput TCR immunosequencing, statistical association of individual TCRs with disease status, and machine learning to predict cytomegalovirus infection status. The full study reports these points: A total of roughly 160 TCR beta chains were listed by the study as associated with cytomegalovirus. Of the cluster scores, 90% to 95% were above 0 in a later analysis, which found that TCRs clustered in the first cohort also tended to co-occur in the 95 to 150 validation repertoires. A later analysis lacked HLA typing for the validation cohort, so it scored co-occurrence in that cohort across all 130 or so repertoires. Cytomegalovirus status was reported to be diagnosed by the classifier with high specificity and sensitivity in both the original and validation cohorts. The authors suggested that the approach could potentially be extended to other disease states and immunological phenotypes. While some public TCRs were present in many individuals, most TCR sequences turned up only very rarely across donors. In vitro tests confirmed that a few of the cytomegalovirus-associated TCR beta chains recognize cytomegalovirus antigens.

Separate from the roughly 660-subject first cohort, the validation cohort of about 130 subjects was the group to which the donors belonged. Turning to this clone: The antigen it recognizes is unknown. It has no much larger one-base neighbor in the sample; base qualities were not kept.

Library construction relied on the immunoSEQ multiplex PCR assay. The source study handled its data this way. A statistical classification framework was built for diagnosing cytomegalovirus status from the catalog of TCR beta chain sequences. What TCRdb holds here is the immuneACCESS table cut down to in-frame rearrangements. Part of the clones is not present; checked against another copy, under half of the missing clones reflect an unresolved V gene, and the others are unexplained. The V and J calls and clone size are taken from that table; D and trimming were inferred from the DNA. This sample is represented by approximately 300,000 clones; roughly 90% of them were singletons. The ten largest clones take up around 0.8% of the sample. The CDR3 holds 17 amino acids from the cysteine to the phenylalanine. Left in the record is the CDR3 DNA by itself, 51 bases read in frame from the first base. The germline V gene yields LGHNA for CDR1 and YNFKEQ for CDR2. V and J are truncated by 0 bases and 2 bases respectively, leaving an intervening sequence of 16 bases.

The chain is encoded by TRBV4-2 joined to TRBJ1-1, with an unclear D gene assignment. This clonotype originated in a woman aged 18-29 years in good health and CMV-seronegative. Sequenced sample: PBMCs. The CDR3 corresponds to CASSQDPQVIGNTEAFF. The sequenced DNA is TGTGCCAGCAGCCAAGATCCCCAGGTGATAGGAAACACTGAAGCTTTCTTT.